Shown below are 5 T cell receptor beta chains from a single sample sequenced in a study of blood T cell repertoires in COVID-19. Repertoires were generated with immunoSEQ multiplex PCR, while TCRdb's copy carries only in-frame clones and drops some. The sample lists some 120,000 clones; about 81% were seen once. The source material was peripheral blood. The receptors were sampled from a man aged 25 to 45 with COVID-19, enrolled during active disease.

This clone was counted a few times. This chain links TRBV7-2 with TRBJ1-2, with TRBD1 as a possible D gene (5 bases). The CDR3 runs to 12 residues. CDR1 is SGHTA, CDR2 FQGNSA, per germline. The ends were cut back, 3 bases at V and 7 bases at J, with 9 bases in the middle. The CDR3 protein is CASSFFGGGYTF. CDR3 nucleotide sequence: TGTGCCAGCAGCTTCTTCGGGGGTGGCTACACCTTC.

The chain employs TRBV5-1 and TRBJ2-7; TRBD1 matches 7 bases. This CDR3 has 13 amino acids. V shed 2 bases, J shed 7 bases, and the junction held 6 bases outside the gene matches. The germline gives CDR1 SGHRS, CDR2 YFSETQ. The chain's CDR3 is CASSFNRGREQYF. Written as DNA, the CDR3 is TGCGCCAGCAGCTTTAATAGGGGGCGGGAGCAGTACTTC. The whole variable domain, filled in from reference TRBV5-1 and TRBJ2-7, reads KAGVTQTPRYLIKTRGQQVTLSCSPISGHRSVSWYQQTPGQGLQFLFEYFSETQRNKGNFPGRFSGRQFSNSRSEMNVSTLELGDSALYLCASSFNRGREQYFGPGTRLTVT.

V usage is TRBV10-3 and J usage is TRBJ2-1; no definite D call. Trimming took 6 bases from V and 3 from J, leaving 12 bases between them. The CDR3 has 14 residues. Germline CDR1 ENHRY, CDR2 SYGVKD. The CDR3 bases are TGTGCCATCAGGGAACGCGGAGACTACAATGAGCAGTTCTTC. Amino acid sequence: CAIRERGDYNEQFF.

This chain uses TRBV5-1 with TRBJ1-4; D is perhaps TRBD1 (5 bases). V lost 4 bases, J lost 7 bases, and 17 bases lay in between. CDR3 size: 15 residues. Germline lookup yields CDR1 SGHRS and CDR2 YFSETQ. The CDR3 reads CASSAEQDWGEKLFF. The CDR3 bases are TGCGCCAGCAGCGCCGAACAGGATTGGGGTGAAAAACTGTTTTTT.

Comments on this clone: In the same sample, other DNA sequences code for this CDR3. The J gene is TRBJ1-2, the V gene TRBV5-6; 7 bases match TRBD1. The CDR3 contains 13 residues. Trimming took 4 bases from V and 5 from J; bases not matched to a gene: 5. Germline assignment: CDR1 SGHDT and CDR2 YYEEEE. As DNA, the CDR3 is TGTGCCAGCAGCCCGACAGGGCGTTATGGCTACACCTTC. Protein sequence: CASSPTGRYGYTF.